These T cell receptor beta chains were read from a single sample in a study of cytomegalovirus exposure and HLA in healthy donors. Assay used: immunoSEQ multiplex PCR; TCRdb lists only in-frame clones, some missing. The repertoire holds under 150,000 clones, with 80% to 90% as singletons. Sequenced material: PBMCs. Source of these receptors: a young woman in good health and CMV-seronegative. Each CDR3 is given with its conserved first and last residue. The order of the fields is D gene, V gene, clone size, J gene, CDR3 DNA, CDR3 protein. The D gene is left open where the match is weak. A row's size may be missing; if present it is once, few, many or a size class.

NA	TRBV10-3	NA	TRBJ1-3	TGTGCCATCAGTGACCAGGGAGGAAACACCATATATTTT	CAISDQGGNTIYF
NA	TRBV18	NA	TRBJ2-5	TGTGCCAGCTCACCAGCGGGACGTCGGCAAGAGACCCAGTACTTC	CASSPAGRRQETQYF
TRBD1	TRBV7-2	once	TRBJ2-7	TGTGCCAGCAGCTCATTGACAGGGGGGCTTTACGAGCAGTACTTC	CASSSLTGGLYEQYF
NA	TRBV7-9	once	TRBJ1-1	TGTGCCAGCAGCAACCCCAGAGGACGGCGGGCTGAAGCTTTCTTT	CASSNPRGRRAEAFF
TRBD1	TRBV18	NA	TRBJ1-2	TGTGCCAGCTCACCTAACCCGACAGGGGTAGAAGGCTACACCTTC	CASSPNPTGVEGYTF
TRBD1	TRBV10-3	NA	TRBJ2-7	TGTGCCATCGGTGGACAGGGGACCTCCGAGCAGTACTTC	CAIGGQGTSEQYF
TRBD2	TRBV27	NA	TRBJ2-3	TGTGCCAGCAGTGCGCGGGGGGTCCACACAGATACGCAGTATTTT	CASSARGVHTDTQYF
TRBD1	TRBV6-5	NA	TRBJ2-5	TGTGCCAGCAGGGCCAGGACAGGGGTGGAGACCCAGTACTTC	CASRARTGVETQYF
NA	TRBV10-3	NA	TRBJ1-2	TGTGCCATCAGTGAGAACCAGGCGCCCTATGGCTACACCTTC	CAISENQAPYGYTF
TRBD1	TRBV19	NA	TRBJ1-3	TGTGCCAGTACACCCCGGACAGGGGGCAGGTCTGGAAACACCATATATTTT	CASTPRTGGRSGNTIYF
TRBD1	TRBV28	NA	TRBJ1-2	TGTGCCAGCAGTTTAGCGGGACAGTCTACCGGCTACACCTTC	CASSLAGQSTGYTF
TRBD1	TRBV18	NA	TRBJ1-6	TGTGCCAGCTCACCTCAGCCGACAGGGGGCTATTCACCCCTCCACTTT	CASSPQPTGGYSPLHF
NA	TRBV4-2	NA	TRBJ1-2	TGTGCCAGCAGCCTTACCTCTGAGACACCTGGCTATGGCTACACCTTC	CASSLTSETPGYGYTF
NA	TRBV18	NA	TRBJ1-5	TGTGCCAGCTCACCGACAAGCAATCAGCCCCAGCATTTT	CASSPTSNQPQHF
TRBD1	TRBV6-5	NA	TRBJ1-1	TGTGCCAGCAGTTACGGGACAGGGGGCGTCACTGAAGCTTTCTTT	CASSYGTGGVTEAFF
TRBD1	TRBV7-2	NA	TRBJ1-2	TGTGCCAGCAGCTTAGGATGGGACAGACCTAACTATGGCTACACCTTC	CASSLGWDRPNYGYTF
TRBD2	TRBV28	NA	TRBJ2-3	TGTGCCAGCAGCACCGGGGGGGCGCAGGGAGATACGCAGTATTTT	CASSTGGAQGDTQYF
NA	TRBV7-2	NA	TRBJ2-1	TGTGCCAGCAGCTTTGGTCTAGATGTTCAAAATGAGCAGTTCTTC	CASSFGLDVQNEQFF
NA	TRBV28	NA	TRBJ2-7	TGCCAGGGTCCGAGCTCCTACGAGCAGTACTTC	CQGPSSYEQYF
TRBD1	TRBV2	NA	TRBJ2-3	TGTGCCACGACAGGGGGCACAGATACGCAGTATTTT	CATTGGTDTQYF
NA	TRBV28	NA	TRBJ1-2	TGTGCCAGCAGCCCCGGGGGACGGGGTGGCTACACCTTC	CASSPGGRGGYTF
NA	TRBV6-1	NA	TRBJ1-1	TGTGCCAGCAGTCATCCGAACTTGAACACTGAAGCTTTCTTT	CASSHPNLNTEAFF
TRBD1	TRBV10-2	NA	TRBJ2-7	TGCGCCAGCAGTCGACAGGGAGCCCCCAACGAGCAGTACTTC	CASSRQGAPNEQYF
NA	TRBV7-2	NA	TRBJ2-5	TGTGCCAGCAGCCCCCCTTTTAGCGGCACGCACTTC	CASSPPFSGTHF
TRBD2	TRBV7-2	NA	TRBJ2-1	TGTGCCAGCAGCCCGGGGACTAGCGACGAGCAGTTCTTC	CASSPGTSDEQFF
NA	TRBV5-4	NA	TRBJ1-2	TGTGCCAGCGCTCAGGGCAGTAACTATGGCTACACCTTC	CASAQGSNYGYTF
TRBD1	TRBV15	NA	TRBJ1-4	TGTGCCACCAGCGCCCGGACAGGGGGTTATCTTTCTAATGAAAAACTGTTTTTT	CATSARTGGYLSNEKLFF
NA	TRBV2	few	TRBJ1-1	TGTGCCAGCAGTACTACAGGCTCCGGTAGTGCTTTCTTT	CASSTTGSGSAFF
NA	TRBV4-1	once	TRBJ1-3	TGCGCCAGCAGCCAAGATAATACCTTACGAGACACCATATATTTT	CASSQDNTLRDTIYF
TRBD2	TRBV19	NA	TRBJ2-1	TGTGCCAGTAGACTTCGGACTAGCGGTAGTGAGCAGTTCTTC	CASRLRTSGSEQFF
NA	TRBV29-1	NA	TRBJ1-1	TGCAGCGTTGAACGGCAGGTAACCTCAGAAGCTTTCTTT	CSVERQVTSEAFF
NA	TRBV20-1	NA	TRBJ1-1	TGCAGTGCCGGGGGGGACACTGAAGCTTTCTTT	CSAGGDTEAFF
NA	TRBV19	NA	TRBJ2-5	TGTGCCAGTTCTGAGCGCGGGACCCAGTACTTC	CASSERGTQYF